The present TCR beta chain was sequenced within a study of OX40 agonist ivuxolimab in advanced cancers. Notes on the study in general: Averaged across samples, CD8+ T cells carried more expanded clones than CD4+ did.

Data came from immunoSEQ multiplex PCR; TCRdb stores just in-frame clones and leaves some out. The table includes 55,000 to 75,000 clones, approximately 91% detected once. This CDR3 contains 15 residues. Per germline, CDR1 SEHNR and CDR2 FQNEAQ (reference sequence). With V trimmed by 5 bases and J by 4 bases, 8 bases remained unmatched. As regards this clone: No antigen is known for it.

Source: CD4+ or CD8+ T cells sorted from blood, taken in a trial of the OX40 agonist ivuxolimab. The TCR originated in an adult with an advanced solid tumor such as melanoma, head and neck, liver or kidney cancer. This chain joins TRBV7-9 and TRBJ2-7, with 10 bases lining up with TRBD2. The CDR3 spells CASSKGISGRYEQYF. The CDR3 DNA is TGTGCCAGCAGCAAAGGTATTAGCGGGAGGTACGAGCAGTACTTC.